This T cell receptor beta chain was recovered during a study of blood T cell repertoires in COVID-19. About the research overall: Acute-phase and convalescent COVID-19 samples originated in the United States, Italy and Spain.

This clone appeared many times. Data came from immunoSEQ multiplex PCR; TCRdb stores just in-frame clones and leaves some out. This table has more than 95,000 clones, more than 80% appearing once. The CDR3 has 15 amino acids. Looked up from germline, CDR1 is SGDLS and CDR2 is YYNGEE. V lost 3 bases and J lost 3; bases outside the gene matches: 4. The chain recombines TRBV9 with TRBJ2-1, with 9 bases that match TRBD1. This sequence was found in a man in his 60s with acute or convalescent COVID-19. The sequencing sample was made of peripheral blood. This CDR3 reads CASSEEDRGYNEQFF. CDR3 bases: TGTGCCAGCAGCGAGGAGGACAGGGGCTACAATGAGCAGTTCTTC.